Given below is one T cell receptor (beta chain) in context. The PCR employed 60 Vbeta primers together with 13 Jbeta primers. TCRdb's copy holds only in-frame clones and misses some; the assay was immunoSEQ multiplex PCR. The data hold 150,000 to 200,000 clones, with approximately 80% observed a single time. CDR1 is MNHNY and CDR2 is SVGAGI in the germline V gene (reference sequence). The CDR3 extends over 15 amino acids. Deletions cut 6 bases from V and 4 bases from J, with 15 bases between. These data are taken from a study of cytomegalovirus exposure and HLA in healthy donors. This chain joins TRBV6-6 and TRBJ2-2; D is perhaps TRBD2 (6 bases). Sequenced material: PBMCs. The clonotype originates from a woman in her 40s in good health and CMV-seronegative. The CDR3 DNA is TGTGCCAGCAGCTGGGGGGACCCGTCCACCGGGGAGCTGTTTTTT. This codes for CASSWGDPSTGELFF.